This is a list of T cell receptor beta chains from one sample in a study of CD4+ T cells in melanoma. Assay used: immunoSEQ multiplex PCR; TCRdb lists only in-frame clones, some missing. The sample has about 15,000 clones, 62% seen once; the top ten hold approximately 15%. The sample taken for sequencing was cells from a culture (not recorded whether cultured in vitro). Every receptor here comes from a human donor with melanoma. Both conserved end residues are part of each CDR3. Each record gives: D gene, J gene, CDR3 length, clone size, V gene, CDR3 protein, CDR3 DNA. A D gene is named only where the DNA matches it firmly. Some rows have no size entry. The others give once, few or many, or a class for an expanded clone.

.	TRBJ2-1	14	.	TRBV7-3	CASSLARTDNEQFF	TGTGCCAGCAGCCTGGCACGGACGGACAATGAGCAGTTCTTC
.	TRBJ2-1	13	.	TRBV6-5	CASSYGLYNEQFF	TGTGCCAGCAGTTACGGCCTTTACAATGAGCAGTTCTTC
.	TRBJ1-1	15	few	TRBV5-5	CASSLLGGDSTEAFF	TGTGCCAGCAGCTTGCTCGGTGGGGATAGTACTGAAGCTTTCTTT
TRBD1	TRBJ2-6	20	.	TRBV15	CATSRETDRGLVAGANVLTF	TGTGCCACCAGCAGAGAGACGGACAGGGGGTTGGTCGCTGGGGCCAACGTCCTGACTTTC
.	TRBJ1-2	13	.	TRBV18	CASGKGANYGYTF	TGTGCCAGCGGAAAGGGAGCTAACTATGGCTACACCTTC
.	TRBJ2-7	16	few	TRBV5-4	CASSSGGPLALYEQYF	TGTGCCAGCAGCTCGGGCGGCCCTCTCGCCCTGTACGAGCAGTACTTC
TRBD1	TRBJ2-2	16	.	TRBV18	CASSPPFGTGAGELFF	TGTGCCAGCTCACCTCCGTTCGGGACAGGGGCCGGGGAGCTGTTTTTT
.	TRBJ1-5	16	.	TRBV7-2	CASSLGSRGTLGPQHF	TGTGCCAGCAGCTTAGGTAGTAGGGGTACGCTGGGGCCCCAGCATTTT
.	TRBJ1-5	15	medium-sized	TRBV27	CASSNAGRSNQPQHF	TGTGCCAGCAGCAACGCGGGTCGCAGCAATCAGCCCCAGCATTTT
.	TRBJ1-6	15	.	TRBV5-1	CASSLKAGENSPLHF	TGCGCCAGCAGCTTGAAGGCAGGAGAGAATTCACCCCTCCACTTT
.	TRBJ1-2	13	medium-sized	TRBV6-1	CASSLQDYYGYTF	TGTGCCAGCAGTTTACAGGATTACTATGGCTACACCTTC
.	TRBJ1-2	15	few	TRBV4-1	CASSQENREFYGYTF	TGCGCCAGCAGCCAAGAGAACAGGGAATTCTATGGCTACACCTTC
TRBD1	TRBJ1-1	14	.	TRBV5-1	CASSWDRGNTEAFF	TGCGCCAGCAGCTGGGACAGGGGGAACACTGAAGCTTTCTTT
.	TRBJ2-7	15	.	TRBV19	CASSMVGGTSYEQYF	TGTGCCAGTAGTATGGTGGGCGGCACCTCCTACGAGCAGTACTTC
.	TRBJ2-7	14	.	TRBV9	CASSVGGWGDEQYF	TGTGCCAGCAGCGTAGGTGGTTGGGGGGACGAGCAGTACTTC
.	TRBJ2-7	14	.	TRBV6-1	CASSASQGPYEQYF	TGTGCCAGCAGTGCCAGTCAGGGGCCCTACGAGCAGTACTTC
.	TRBJ2-5	13	.	TRBV5-1	CASSAGQQETQYF	TGCGCCAGCAGCGCCGGACAGCAAGAGACCCAGTACTTC
TRBD2	TRBJ2-1	15	.	TRBV2	CASSERLAGFNEQFF	TGTGCCAGCAGTGAGAGACTAGCGGGGTTTAATGAGCAGTTCTTC
.	TRBJ1-5	15	few	TRBV12-5	CASRRESPPDQPQHF	TGTGCTAGCCGCCGCGAATCGCCCCCCGATCAGCCCCAGCATTTT
.	TRBJ2-3	15	.	TRBV10-1	CASSEGGHGTDTQYF	TGCGCCAGCAGTGAAGGCGGGCACGGCACAGATACGCAGTATTTT
.	TRBJ2-5	13	.	TRBV5-1	CASSLRLRETQYF	TGCGCCAGCAGCTTGAGGCTACGGGAGACCCAGTACTTC
TRBD1	TRBJ2-5	14	.	TRBV5-5	CASSAGTGQETQYF	TGTGCCAGCAGCGCGGGGACAGGACAAGAGACCCAGTACTTC
.	TRBJ1-2	16	.	TRBV6-1	CASSAPRNQRLYGYTF	TGTGCCAGCAGTGCCCCTAGAAATCAAAGGCTCTATGGCTACACCTTC
.	TRBJ2-6	12	few	TRBV30	CAWRESGGVLTF	TGTGCCTGGAGGGAAAGTGGCGGCGTCCTGACTTTC
.	TRBJ1-2	13	.	TRBV2	CATRPGFNYGYTF	TGTGCCACCCGTCCGGGTTTTAACTATGGCTACACCTTC
.	TRBJ1-4	11	.	TRBV30	CAWGGSEKLFF	TGTGCCTGGGGTGGCTCCGAAAAACTGTTTTTT
TRBD1	TRBJ1-5	14	medium-sized	TRBV10-3	CAISDSTGYQPQHF	TGTGCCATCAGTGACTCGACAGGGTATCAGCCCCAGCATTTT
TRBD2	TRBJ2-5	14	.	TRBV6-5	CASSPGGSKETQYF	TGTGCCAGCAGCCCGGGGGGGTCAAAAGAGACCCAGTACTTC
.	TRBJ2-7	16	.	TRBV27	CASSLSTGKGAYEQYF	TGTGCCAGCAGTCTATCCACAGGGAAAGGTGCCTACGAGCAGTACTTC
TRBD1	TRBJ1-1	13	.	TRBV7-9	CASSGTGGSEAFF	TGTGCCAGCAGCGGGACAGGGGGCTCTGAAGCTTTCTTT
.	TRBJ1-2	14	.	TRBV19	CASSRTVLNYGYTF	TGTGCCAGTAGCCGGACAGTCCTTAACTATGGCTACACCTTC
.	TRBJ2-3	14	.	TRBV27	CAQGASGVADTQYF	TGTGCCCAGGGGGCTAGCGGGGTTGCAGATACGCAGTATTTT
.	TRBJ1-1	14	once	TRBV6-5	CASSGGLGNTEAFF	TGTGCCAGCAGCGGCGGGTTGGGGAACACTGAAGCTTTCTTT
.	TRBJ2-3	13	.	TRBV4-1	CASSQRPTDTQYF	TGCGCCAGCAGCCAGCGCCCAACAGATACGCAGTATTTT
.	TRBJ1-1	16	.	TRBV4-1	CASSPGPARGNTEAFF	TGCGCCAGCAGCCCGGGACCGGCAAGGGGGAACACTGAAGCTTTCTTT
.	TRBJ2-2	14	.	TRBV19	CASSITPMTGELFF	TGTGCCAGTAGTATAACCCCTATGACCGGGGAGCTGTTTTTT
.	TRBJ1-2	13	.	TRBV10-3	CAISDGGTERVTF	TGTGCCATCAGTGATGGGGGCACTGAACGGGTCACCTTC
TRBD1	TRBJ2-5	18	.	TRBV7-2	CASRDGTGLTRTQETQYF	TGTGCCAGCAGGGATGGGACAGGGTTAACGCGGACCCAAGAGACCCAGTACTTC
TRBD1	TRBJ2-7	14	.	TRBV6-5	CASSYRTGRDEQYF	TGTGCCAGCAGCTACAGGACAGGAAGGGACGAGCAGTACTTC
TRBD1	TRBJ2-3	17	.	TRBV27	CASSFTGTGVFTDTQYF	TGTGCCAGCAGTTTTACCGGGACAGGGGTTTTCACAGATACGCAGTATTTT
.	TRBJ1-4	15	.	TRBV19	CASSDTGATNEKLFF	TGTGCCAGTAGCGATACCGGTGCAACTAATGAAAAACTGTTTTTT
.	TRBJ1-2	12	.	TRBV2	CASSENNYGYTF	TGTGCCAGCAGTGAAAATAACTATGGCTACACCTTC
.	TRBJ2-7	11	.	TRBV27	CASGPLREQYF	TGTGCCAGCGGACCTCTGCGCGAGCAGTACTTC
.	TRBJ1-2	14	.	TRBV30	CAWSVVRLNYGYTF	TGTGCCTGGAGTGTAGTCAGACTAAACTATGGCTACACCTTC
.	TRBJ1-2	12	.	TRBV2	CASAGLNYGYTF	TGTGCCAGCGCGGGCCTCAACTATGGCTACACCTTC
.	TRBJ1-3	12	.	TRBV9	CASSAGPQGIHF	TGTGCCAGCAGCGCAGGCCCGCAGGGGATCCATTTT
.	TRBJ2-5	14	.	TRBV5-5	CASSSGPPPGTQYF	TGTGCCAGCAGCTCTGGCCCACCCCCGGGGACCCAGTACTTC
.	TRBJ2-1	18	.	TRBV10-3	CAISESIGTPTDSNEQFF	TGTGCCATCAGTGAGTCTATAGGGACACCGACTGACTCCAATGAGCAGTTCTTC
.	TRBJ2-2	16	.	TRBV6-4	CASSPQPGASTGELFF	TGTGCCAGCAGCCCCCAGCCGGGGGCGAGCACCGGGGAGCTGTTTTTT
TRBD1	TRBJ1-2	13	.	TRBV9	CASSPDRDYGYTF	TGTGCCAGCAGCCCTGACAGGGACTATGGCTACACCTTC
.	TRBJ1-2	13	.	TRBV14	CASSSDRGYGYTF	TGTGCCAGCAGCTCGGACAGAGGCTATGGCTACACCTTC